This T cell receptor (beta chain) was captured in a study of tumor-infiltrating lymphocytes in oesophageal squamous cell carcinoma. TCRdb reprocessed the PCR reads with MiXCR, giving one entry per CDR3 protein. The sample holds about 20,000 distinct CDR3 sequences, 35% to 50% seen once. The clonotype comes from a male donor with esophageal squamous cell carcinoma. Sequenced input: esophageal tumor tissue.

In DNA, the CDR3 is TGTGCCACCAGTGGGGGACTAGCTCTTAGCACAGATACGCAGTATTTT. Translated, it gives CATSGGLALSTDTQYF. The J gene is TRBJ2-3, the V gene TRBV15; 9 bases agree with TRBD2. The CDR3 has 16 residues. With 6 bases clipped from V and 0 bases from J, the junction kept 7 bases outside the gene matches. Germline assignment: CDR1 LNHNV and CDR2 YYDKDF (reference sequence). Using reference TRBV15 and TRBJ2-3 for the parts outside the CDR3, the full variable domain is DAMVIQNPRYQVTQFGKPVTLSCSQTLNHNVMYWYQQKSSQAPKLLFHYYDKDFNNEADTPDNFQSRRPNTSFCFLDIRSPGLGDTAMYLCATSGGLALSTDTQYFGPGTRLTVL.